Included here is one TCR beta chain sequence, with context. Most tumor samples had roughly 4.5 ug input DNA in two replicates. Clones were sequenced by immunoSEQ multiplex PCR, and TCRdb holds only the in-frame ones, with some missing. Of roughly 16,000 clones in the sample, 40% were seen once. This record belongs to a study of neoadjuvant anti-PD-1 for oral cavity cancer. On the study more broadly: Most patients had three to four biweekly doses of 3 mg/kg nivolumab before resection. Non-progressing patients received a fourth nivolumab dose near day 43, then surgery on days 50-56.

Sample time point: after neoadjuvant nivolumab, at surgical resection. Patients were newly diagnosed with stage II-IVA oral cavity squamous cell carcinoma without prior systemic or radiation treatment. The clonotype originates from a person between 40 and 85 years old with oral cavity squamous cell carcinoma. The sample consisted of tumor tissue, taken after nivolumab (anti-PD-1) treatment.

The CDR3: CASSRGQGAREQYF. The DNA for the CDR3 is TGCGCCAGCAGCAGGGGACAGGGGGCTCGGGAGCAGTACTTC. The chain has TRBV10-2 and TRBJ2-7; 12 bases match TRBD1. CDR1 is WSHSY, CDR2 SAAADI, per germline. The V segment lost 6 bases and the J segment 7 bases; nucleotides outside the gene matches: 7. This CDR3 has 14 residues.